A single sample gave rise to the 8 T cell receptor beta chains below, sequenced in a study of blood T cells in healthy people across ages. Alongside a J-beta primer mix, a sample-barcoded 5' primer served in a second PCR lasting about 6 to 11 cycles. TCRdb processed the 5' RACE reads anew with MiXCR; each CDR3 protein has one entry. The table has approximately 800,000 distinct CDR3 sequences, 62% seen once. The sample taken for sequencing was blood. These receptors all stem from a man aged 25-40 years in good health.

This rearrangement joins TRBV25-1 to TRBJ2-5, with D perhaps TRBD2 (6 bases). V dropped 3 bases and J dropped 11 bases, with 25 bases sitting between them. This CDR3 contains 16 residues. CDR1 is MGHDK, CDR2 SYGVNS, per germline. The CDR3 protein is CASSDTRDSHSNEQYF. The CDR3 DNA sequence: TGTGCCAGCAGTGATACGCGGGACTCCCACTCCAATGAGCAGTACTTC.

A single count supports this clonotype. CDR3 sequence (DNA): TGCAGTGTCAGGGGGAGCTACGAGCAGTACTTC. Protein: CSVRGSYEQYF. This chain uses TRBV20-1 with TRBJ2-5; TRBD1 matches 7 bases. The J call is in doubt because the DNA end fits TRBJ2-7 better. CDR1 DFQATT and CDR2 SNEGSKA come from the germline V gene (reference sequence). There are 11 residues in the CDR3.

A few counts support this clonotype. The chain employs TRBV4-3 and TRBJ1-5, with D possibly being TRBD1 (5 bases). This CDR3 is 17 amino acids long. Germline CDR1 LGHNA, CDR2 YSLEER. V lost 0 bases to trimming and J lost 1 base, with 13 bases between them. The CDR3 DNA reads TGCGCCAGCAGCCAAGATATCGGGGGTTTGAGCAATCAGCCCCAGCATTTT. It translates to CASSQDIGGLSNQPQHF.

The chain joins TRBV20-1 to TRBJ2-5; TRBD2 aligns across 16 bases. The V gene's germline CDR1 is DFQATT and CDR2 SNEGSKA (reference sequence). The CDR3 extends over 16 amino acids. The ends lost 6 bases at V and 5 bases at J; junction bases unmatched: 9. CDR3 in amino acids: CSAGGLAGGPRETQYF. Written as DNA, the CDR3 is TGCAGTGCGGGGGGACTAGCGGGGGGGCCTCGTGAGACCCAGTACTTC.

This chain connects TRBV3-1 to TRBJ2-7; maybe TRBD2 (7 bases). Trimming cost V 5 bases and J 1 base, with 18 bases left between them. Germline V gives CDR1 LGHDT, CDR2 YNNKEL (reference sequence). This CDR3 contains 16 residues. The CDR3 loop is CASSEGMGGASYEQYF. CDR3 bases: TGTGCCAGCAGCGAAGGTATGGGGGGGGCATCCTACGAGCAGTACTTC.

In the case of this clonotype: One junction end does not reproduce the germline sequence, and a read error may be involved. V gene TRBV18 combines with J gene TRBJ2-3; no definite D call. This CDR3 comprises 16 residues. Per germline, CDR1 KGHSH and CDR2 LQKENI. The CDR3 DNA follows: TGTACCAGCTCACCAATTACCGACCCTAGCACAGATACGCAGTATTTT. Its protein is CTSSPITDPSTDTQYF. Supplemented by reference TRBV18 and TRBJ2-3, the full variable domain reads NAGVMQNPRHLVRRRGQEARLRCSPMKGHSHVYWYRQLPEEGLKFMVYLQKENIIDESGMPKERFSAEFPKEGPSILRIQQVVRGDSAAYFCTSSPITDPSTDTQYFGPGTRLTVL.

Only one count was recorded for this clonotype. This chain uses TRBV10-3 with TRBJ1-5; possible D gene TRBD1, 5 bases. The CDR3 has 14 residues. CDR1 and CDR2 from the germline V gene are ENHRY and SYGVKD. V was clipped by 3 bases and J by 1 base, with 7 bases between them. As DNA, the CDR3 is TGTGCCATCAGTGACGGGGGGAGCAATCAGCCCCAGCATTTT. It translates to CAISDGGSNQPQHF.

The chain uses TRBV6-2 or TRBV6-3 and TRBJ2-5; no clear D gene. The tail of the sequence fits TRBJ2-7 better, so the J call may be wrong. This CDR3 comprises 12 residues. Germline V lookup: CDR1 MNHEY, CDR2 SVGEGT. CDR3 amino acids: CASSYSFYEQYF. The CDR3 DNA sequence: TGTGCCAGCAGTTACTCATTCTACGAGCAGTACTTC.